This TCR beta chain was captured in a study of T-cell memory formation after mild COVID-19. In its sample, this clonotype was seen a few times. TCRdb processed the 5' RACE reads anew with MiXCR; each CDR3 protein has one entry. The sample gives around 300,000 distinct CDR3 sequences, about an eighth of which show up once; 20% to 25% is in the top ten. CDR1 is MGHRA and CDR2 is YSYEKL in the germline V gene. The length of the CDR3 is 15 residues. Trimming took 1 base from V and 7 from J, leaving 14 bases between them. V and J are TRBV4-1 and TRBJ2-4; either TRBD1 or TRBD2 may fit D (5 bases each). The sample comprised PBMCs or a T cell subset sorted from them (not recorded which). This clonotype was sampled from a man between 18 and 29 years old who had mild COVID-19 (a few samples of this study predate the infection). Cell type and time point are not known. In nucleotides, the CDR3 is TGCGCCAGCAGCCAAGTTCCGGGACCTCGGAACATTCAGTACTTC. Its protein product is CASSQVPGPRNIQYF.